The clone carrying this TCR beta chain appeared once. This may be a read error: a much more frequent sequence differs by one nucleotide. Authors' methods: Nucleated cell number was recorded as an estimate derived from reference gene primer amplification. Data came from immunoSEQ multiplex PCR; TCRdb stores just in-frame clones and leaves some out. V, J and clone size were drawn from that table, and D and trimming were deduced from the DNA. The sample carries 220,000 or so clones, 82% recorded once. This specimen belongs to a study of blood T cell repertoires in COVID-19. Study information: Sites across the United States, Italy and Spain contributed samples from acute and convalescent COVID-19. T cells, B-cell-depleted T cells, or PBMCs supplied cDNA or gDNA.

Seattle researchers signed up patients amid active infection and tracked them longitudinally. The receptor was isolated from a woman older than 75 with COVID-19, enrolled during active disease. Material for sequencing was peripheral blood.

CDR3 protein: CASRGTGAYEQYF. The DNA of the CDR3 is TGTGCCAGCAGGGGGACAGGAGCCTACGAGCAGTACTTC. The chain uses TRBV28 and TRBJ2-7; 8 bases align to TRBD1. The J segment lost 2 bases and the V segment lost 6 bases, leaving 3 bases of the junction unmatched. This CDR3 is built from 13 residues. Germline loops: CDR1 MDHEN, CDR2 SYDVKM.